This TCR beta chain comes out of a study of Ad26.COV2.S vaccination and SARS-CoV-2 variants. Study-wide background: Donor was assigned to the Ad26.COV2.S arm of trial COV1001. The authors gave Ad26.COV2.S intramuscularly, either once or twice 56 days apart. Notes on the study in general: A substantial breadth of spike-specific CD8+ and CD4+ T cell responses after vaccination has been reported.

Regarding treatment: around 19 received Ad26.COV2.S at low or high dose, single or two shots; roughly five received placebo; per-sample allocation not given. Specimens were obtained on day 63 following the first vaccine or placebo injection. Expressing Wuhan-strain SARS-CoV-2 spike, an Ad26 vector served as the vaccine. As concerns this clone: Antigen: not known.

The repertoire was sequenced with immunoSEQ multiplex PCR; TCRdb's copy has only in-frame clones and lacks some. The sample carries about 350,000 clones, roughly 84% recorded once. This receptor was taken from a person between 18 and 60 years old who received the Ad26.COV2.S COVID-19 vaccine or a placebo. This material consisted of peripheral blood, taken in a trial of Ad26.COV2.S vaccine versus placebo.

This CDR3 reads CAGSTGRGSYEQYF. CDR3 nucleotides: TGTGCCGGTTCGACCGGACGGGGATCCTACGAGCAGTACTTC. The genes are TRBV2 and TRBJ2-7; D may be TRBD2 (5 bases). Trimming cost V 11 bases and J 1 base, with 18 bases left between them. CDR3 length: 14 amino acids. CDR1 is SNHLY, CDR2 FYNNEI, per germline. The full variable domain, in which reference TRBV2 and TRBJ2-7 provide the parts outside the CDR3, is EPEVTQTPSHQVTQMGQEVILRCVPISNHLYFYWYRQILGQKVEFLVSFYNNEISEKSEIFDDQFSVERPDGSNFTLKIRSTKLEDSAMYFCAGSTGRGSYEQYFGPGTRLTVT.